This TCR beta chain was observed in a study of shared clonotypes between healthy human individuals. Overall study findings and caveats: A small donor pool kept down the genetic and exposure-history diversity that was represented. Shared across several donors were roughly 4.8% of the naive CD4 clonotypes.

Only in-frame clones appear in the TCRdb table, and some are missing; sequencing was by immunoSEQ multiplex PCR. The sample holds 800,000 to 1,200,000 clones; approximately 80% are singletons and the top ten take 0.4% to 0.55%. V lost 8 bases, J lost 7 bases, and 11 bases stayed unmatched. Germline-derived CDR1 and CDR2 are SGHAT and FQNNGV. There are 13 residues in the CDR3. As to this clone: Its cognate antigen is unknown.

This sequence originates from a young man in good health. Some clones in this sample may be carry-over from other donors' samples. The specimen sequenced was memory CD4+ T cells from PBMCs. The subset is: CD45RA-negative fraction. The chain has TRBV11-2 and TRBJ2-7; TRBD2 aligns across 7 bases. The CDR3 DNA follows: TGTGCCAGCGGGAGGGCCCGAGTTACGGAGCAGTACTTC. It is translated as CASGRARVTEQYF.